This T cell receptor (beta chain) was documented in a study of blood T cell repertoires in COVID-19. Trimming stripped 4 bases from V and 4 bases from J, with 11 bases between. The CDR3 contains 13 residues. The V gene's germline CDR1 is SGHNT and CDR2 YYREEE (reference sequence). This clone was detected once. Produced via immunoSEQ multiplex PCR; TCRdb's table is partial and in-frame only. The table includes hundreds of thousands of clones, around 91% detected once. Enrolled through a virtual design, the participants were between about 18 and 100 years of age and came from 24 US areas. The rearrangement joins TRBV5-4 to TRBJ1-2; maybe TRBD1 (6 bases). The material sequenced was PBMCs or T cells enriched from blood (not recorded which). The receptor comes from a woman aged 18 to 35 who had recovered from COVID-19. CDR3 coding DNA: TGTGCCAGCAGCGAGGGCAGGGGCTATGGCTACACCTTC. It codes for CASSEGRGYGYTF.